This T cell receptor beta chain comes out of a study of cytotoxic CD8 clonotypes in ibrutinib-treated CLL. Study summary: Treatment had run for a median about twelve months, range 6 to 36, when response samples were taken.

With 4 bases removed from V and 7 bases from J, the gap between germline ends came to 13 bases. Germline CDR1 reads MNHNS; CDR2 reads SASEGT. The CDR3 contains 14 residues. TCRdb's copy holds only in-frame clones and misses some; the assay was immunoSEQ multiplex PCR. This table has about 300,000 clones, roughly 67% appearing once. Sample: PBMCs, taken after 36 months of ibrutinib treatment. This chain uses TRBV6-1 with TRBJ2-2, with D possibly called TRBD1 or TRBD2 (6 bases each). The sequence derives from a human donor with chronic lymphocytic leukemia. This CDR3 is CASSVAGEVGELFF. Written as DNA, the CDR3 is TGTGCCAGCAGTGTCGCAGGGGAGGTCGGGGAGCTGTTTTTT.